The clone carrying this T cell receptor (beta chain) showed up just a few times. Researchers took RNA transcripts and amplified the TCR beta CDR3 regions from them. With the HTBI primer set, the TCR CDR3 went through a first round of RT-PCR. TCRdb re-called the multiplex PCR reads with MiXCR, one entry per CDR3 protein. This sample yields over 500,000 distinct CDR3 sequences, of which approximately 14% are seen a single time; about 15% belongs to the top ten. This sample stems from a study of T cells in Graves' hyperthyroidism and ophthalmopathy. V lost 5 bases and J 5 bases, leaving 19 bases between the germline ends. This CDR3 has 16 amino acids. Germline CDR1 and CDR2: ENHRY and SYGVKD. Exclusion criteria comprised uncontrolled infection, other autoimmune disease, pregnancy or lactation.

The sequenced material came from blood. The rearrangement joins TRBV10-3 to TRBJ2-1; perhaps TRBD1 as D (6 bases). This receptor was identified in a woman aged 35 to 49 with Graves' hyperthyroidism. This chain's CDR3 is CAISQNGQGWNNEQFF. As DNA, the CDR3 is TGTGCCATCAGTCAGAACGGGCAGGGGTGGAACAATGAGCAGTTCTTC.